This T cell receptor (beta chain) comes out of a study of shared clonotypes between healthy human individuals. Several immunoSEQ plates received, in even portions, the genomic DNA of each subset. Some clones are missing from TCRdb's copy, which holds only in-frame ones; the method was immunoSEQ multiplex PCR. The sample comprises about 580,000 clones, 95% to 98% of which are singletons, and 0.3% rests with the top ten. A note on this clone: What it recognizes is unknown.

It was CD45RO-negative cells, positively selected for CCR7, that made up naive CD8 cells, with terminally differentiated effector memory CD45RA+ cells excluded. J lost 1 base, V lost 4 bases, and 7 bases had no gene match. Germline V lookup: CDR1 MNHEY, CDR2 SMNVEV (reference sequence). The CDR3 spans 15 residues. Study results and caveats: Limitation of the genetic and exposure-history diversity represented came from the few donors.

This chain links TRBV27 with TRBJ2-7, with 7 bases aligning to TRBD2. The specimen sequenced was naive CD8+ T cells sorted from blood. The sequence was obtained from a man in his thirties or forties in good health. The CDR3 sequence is CASSYGGSLSYEQYF. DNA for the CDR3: TGTGCCAGCAGTTATGGCGGGAGTCTATCCTACGAGCAGTACTTC.